A single sample is the source of the 16 T cell receptor beta chains below, sequenced in a study of blood T cell repertoires in COVID-19. Clones were sequenced by immunoSEQ multiplex PCR, and TCRdb holds only the in-frame ones, with some missing. The table has 150,000 or so clones, roughly 87% seen once. What was sequenced was PBMCs or T cells enriched from blood (not recorded which). These receptors were taken from a woman aged 40 to 50 who had been exposed to COVID-19.

V is TRBV10-1 and J is TRBJ2-1; 9 positions match TRBD2. V lost 3 bases and J lost 7; bases outside the gene matches: 7. Germline V gene data show CDR1 as WNHNN and CDR2 as SYGVQD (reference sequence). CDR3 size: 15 residues. CDR3 amino acids: CASSDRLAGYNEQFF. CDR3 DNA: TGCGCCAGCAGTGACCGGCTAGCGGGATATAATGAGCAGTTCTTC.

The chain combines TRBV5-4 with TRBJ1-1; no clear D gene. This CDR3 has 15 residues. Germline CDR1 is SGHNT and CDR2 is YYREEE (reference sequence). V lost 1 base to trimming and J lost 4 bases, with 14 bases between them. The CDR3 loop reads CASSLKHPLSTEAFF. The CDR3 region has the DNA TGTGCCAGCAGCTTGAAGCACCCTCTCTCCACTGAAGCTTTCTTT.

This clone was observed once. V gene TRBV2 combines with J gene TRBJ1-2, with 11 positions matching TRBD1. Per germline, CDR1 SNHLY and CDR2 FYNNEI. There are 13 residues in the CDR3. Germline trimming cut 5 bases from V and 6 bases from J; bases unmatched to any gene: 2. CDR3 sequence: CASSWTGGDGYTF. CDR3 DNA: TGTGCCAGCAGTTGGACAGGGGGCGATGGCTACACCTTC.

The rearrangement joins TRBV12-5 to TRBJ2-2; possibly TRBD1 for D (6 bases). Per germline, CDR1 LGHNT and CDR2 FRNRAP. This CDR3 comprises 14 residues. Trimming cost V 1 base and J 5 bases, with 8 bases left between them. DNA for the CDR3: TGTGCTAGTGGTTTGGGGCAGGGGACCGGGGAGCTGTTTTTT. Its protein is CASGLGQGTGELFF.

The genes are TRBV12-5 and TRBJ1-1; a possible D gene is TRBD1 (5 bases). Trimming stripped 0 bases from V and 2 bases from J, with 13 bases between. The CDR3 has 16 amino acids. The germline CDR1 and CDR2 sequences are LGHNT and FRNRAP. CDR3 protein: CASGLVAGRANTEAFF. The CDR3 region has the DNA TGTGCTAGTGGTTTGGTAGCAGGGAGGGCTAACACTGAAGCTTTCTTT.

This sequence joins TRBV9 and TRBJ1-2, with TRBD1 matching 10 bases. Germline V lookup: CDR1 SGDLS, CDR2 YYNGEE. With 0 bases clipped from V and 4 bases from J, the junction kept 3 bases outside the gene matches. The CDR3 extends over 15 amino acids. CDR3 residues: CASSVGDRGGYGYTF. The CDR3 DNA sequence: TGTGCCAGCAGCGTAGGGGACAGGGGCGGCTATGGCTACACCTTC.

The chain combines TRBV4-2 with TRBJ2-1, with 7 bases matching TRBD1. The CDR3 covers 16 residues. The J segment lost 7 bases and the V segment lost 0 bases, leaving 9 bases of the junction unmatched. Germline V gene lookup returns CDR1 LGHNA and CDR2 YNFKEQ. CDR3 region: CASSQEGDRGHNEQFF. The CDR3 region has the DNA TGTGCCAGCAGCCAAGAAGGGGACAGAGGGCATAATGAGCAGTTCTTC.

V and J are TRBV7-2 and TRBJ1-1; D uncertain. The CDR3 is 12 amino acids. V was clipped by 3 bases and J by 0 bases, with 2 bases between them. Germline values: CDR1 SGHTA, CDR2 FQGNSA. The CDR3 nucleotides read TGTGCCAGCAGCTTCATGAACACTGAAGCTTTCTTT. This translates into CASSFMNTEAFF.

This clone was recorded only once. V and J are TRBV28 and TRBJ1-2; TRBD1 is a possible D gene (5 bases). V was trimmed by 4 bases and J by 4 bases, leaving 19 bases between them. The CDR3 is 16 residues long. Germline lookup yields CDR1 MDHEN and CDR2 SYDVKM. The DNA of the CDR3 is TGTGCCAGCAGTTCGCAAACAGGCCCTACCCCCTATGGCTACACCTTC. It codes for CASSSQTGPTPYGYTF.

This clone was picked up one time. The gene calls are TRBV28 and TRBJ2-1; 8 nucleotides match TRBD1. V shed 2 bases, J shed 8 bases, and the junction held 8 bases outside the gene matches. The CDR3 contains 15 residues. Germline V CDR1 and CDR2: MDHEN, SYDVKM. CDR3 coding DNA: TGTGCCAGCAGTTTAGGGCAGGGGGCGATTTATGAGCAGTTCTTC. This codes for CASSLGQGAIYEQFF.

V is TRBV4-2 and J is TRBJ1-3; unclear D gene. V was shortened by 0 bases and J by 0 bases, with 9 bases between the two germline ends. CDR3 size: 16 residues. In germline, CDR1 is LGHNA, CDR2 YNFKEQ. Here the CDR3 DNA reads TGTGCCAGCAGCCAAGAACGGGTATCCTCTGGAAACACCATATATTTT. Translated, it gives CASSQERVSSGNTIYF.

The chain carries TRBV4-1 and TRBJ2-2; 8 positions match TRBD1. The germline CDR1 and CDR2 sequences are MGHRA and YSYEKL. The CDR3 spans 15 residues. V lost 3 bases, J lost 7 bases, and 7 bases stayed unmatched. The CDR3 nucleotides read TGCGCCAGCAGCCAGGCAGGGGGCAATGGCGGGGAGCTGTTTTTT. This encodes CASSQAGGNGGELFF.

This chain links TRBV19 with TRBJ1-5; perhaps TRBD1 as D (5 bases). Trimming shortened V by 6 bases and J by 6 bases, and 15 bases separated the two germline ends. Germline V gene data show CDR1 as LNHDA and CDR2 as SQIVND (reference sequence). The CDR3 is 14 amino acids. For the CDR3, the DNA is TGTGCCAGTAGCCTGGGAGTGGGGGGTCAGCCCCAGCATTTT. Its translation: CASSLGVGGQPQHF.

This rearrangement joins TRBV4-1 to TRBJ2-1, with TRBD2 matching over 8 bases. V lost 6 bases and J lost 1; bases outside the gene matches: 8. The CDR3 has 16 residues. Germline CDR1 is MGHRA and CDR2 is YSYEKL. This chain's CDR3 is CASRSYSGGSYNEQFF. In DNA form, the CDR3 reads TGCGCCAGCAGGTCATACTCGGGGGGGTCCTACAATGAGCAGTTCTTC.

The chain carries TRBV28 and TRBJ2-7, with D tentatively TRBD2 (6 bases). V gave up 10 bases and J gave up 3 bases, with 10 bases separating them. Germline values: CDR1 MDHEN, CDR2 SYDVKM. The CDR3 extends over 11 amino acids. CDR3 bases: TGTGCCACGGGAGATCGCTACGAGCAGTACTTC. It translates to CATGDRYEQYF.

The J gene is TRBJ1-3, the V gene TRBV3-1 (or the pseudogene TRBV3-2); 8 bases are a match to TRBD1. V lost 5 bases to trimming and J lost 3 bases; unmatched junction nucleotides: 3. Per the germline V gene, CDR1 is LGHDT and CDR2 is YNNKEL (reference sequence). CDR3 length: 14 residues. In DNA form, the CDR3 reads TGTGCCAGCAGCGACAGGGGAGGTGGAAACACCATATATTTT. This codes for CASSDRGGGNTIYF.